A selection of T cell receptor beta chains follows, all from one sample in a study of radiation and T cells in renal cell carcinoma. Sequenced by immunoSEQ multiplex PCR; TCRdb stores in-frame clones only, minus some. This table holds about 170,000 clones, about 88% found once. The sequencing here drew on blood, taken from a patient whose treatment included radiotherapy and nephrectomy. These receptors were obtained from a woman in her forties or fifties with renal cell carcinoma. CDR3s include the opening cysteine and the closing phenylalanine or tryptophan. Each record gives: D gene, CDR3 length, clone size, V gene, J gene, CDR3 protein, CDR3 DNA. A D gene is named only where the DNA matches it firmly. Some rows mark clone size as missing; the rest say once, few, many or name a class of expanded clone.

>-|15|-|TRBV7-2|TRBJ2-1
CASSLRASDYNEQFF
TGTGCCAGCAGCTTACGTGCTAGCGATTACAATGAGCAGTTCTTC
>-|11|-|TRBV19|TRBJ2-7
CASSKAYEQYF
TGTGCCAGTAGTAAAGCCTACGAGCAGTACTTC
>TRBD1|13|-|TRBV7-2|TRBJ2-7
CASSRDRDNEQYF
TGTGCCAGCAGCCGGGACAGGGACAACGAGCAGTACTTC
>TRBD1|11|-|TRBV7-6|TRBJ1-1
CASSYRGEAFF
TGTGCCAGCAGCTACAGGGGTGAAGCTTTCTTT
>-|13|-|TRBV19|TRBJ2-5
CASSKDTEETQYF
TGTGCCAGTAGTAAGGACACCGAAGAGACCCAGTACTTC
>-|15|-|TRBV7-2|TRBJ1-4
CASSLVFATNEKLFF
TGTGCCAGCAGCTTAGTTTTCGCAACTAATGAAAAACTGTTTTTT
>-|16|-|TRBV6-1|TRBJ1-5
CASSQVRPGGNQPQHF
TGTGCCAGCAGTCAAGTGAGACCGGGCGGCAATCAGCCCCAGCATTTT
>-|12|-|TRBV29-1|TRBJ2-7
CSVEELLHEQYF
TGCAGCGTTGAAGAGCTCCTTCACGAGCAGTACTTC
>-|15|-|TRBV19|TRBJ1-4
CASSIGTVANEKLFF
TGTGCCAGTAGTATAGGTACAGTTGCGAATGAAAAACTGTTTTTT
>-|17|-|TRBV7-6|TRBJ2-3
CASSSRTGVGGTDTQYF
TGTGCCAGCAGCAGTCGGACCGGGGTAGGGGGCACAGATACGCAGTATTTT
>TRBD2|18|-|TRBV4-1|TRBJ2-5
CASSQRVCGGDQGKTQYF
TGCGCCAGCAGCCAAAGAGTGTGCGGGGGGGACCAAGGTAAGACCCAGTACTTC
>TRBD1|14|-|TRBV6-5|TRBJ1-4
CASSLLGQNEKLFF
TGTGCCAGCAGTTTATTGGGACAGAATGAAAAACTGTTTTTT
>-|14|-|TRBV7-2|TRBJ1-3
CASSRPGRGNTIYF
TGTGCCAGCAGCAGACCGGGACGTGGAAACACCATATATTTT
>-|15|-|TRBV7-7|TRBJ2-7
CASSPPQGTSYEQYF
TGTGCTAGCAGCCCCCCGCAGGGTACTTCCTACGAGCAGTACTTC
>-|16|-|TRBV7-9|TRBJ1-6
CASSLARDRHNSPLHF
TGTGCCAGCAGCTTAGCGAGAGACAGGCATAATTCACCCCTCCACTTT
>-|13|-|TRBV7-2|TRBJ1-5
CASTISGNQPQHF
TGTGCCAGCACCATCAGTGGCAATCAGCCCCAGCATTTT
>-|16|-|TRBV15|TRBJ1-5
CATSRDRAGRNQPQHF
TGTGCCACCAGCAGAGATCGGGCAGGGCGGAATCAGCCCCAGCATTTT
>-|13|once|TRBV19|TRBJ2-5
CASSSDTQETQYF
TGTGCCAGTAGCTCGGACACCCAAGAGACCCAGTACTTC
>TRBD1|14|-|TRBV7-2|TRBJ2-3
CASSQDRSTDTQYF
TGTGCCAGCAGCCAGGACAGGAGCACAGATACGCAGTATTTT
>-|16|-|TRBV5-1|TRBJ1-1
CASSLGPAERNTEAFF
TGCGCCAGCAGCTTGGGTCCAGCCGAAAGGAACACTGAAGCTTTCTTT
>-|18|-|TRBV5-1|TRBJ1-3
CASSLEGTLKSSGNTIYF
TGCGCCAGCAGCTTGGAAGGGACCTTAAAGTCCTCCGGAAACACCATATATTTT
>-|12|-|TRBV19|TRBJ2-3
CASSRGHHTQYF
TGTGCCAGTAGTAGGGGACACCATACGCAGTATTTT
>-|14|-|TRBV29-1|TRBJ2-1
CSVLGGSSYNEQFF
TGCAGCGTTTTAGGGGGGAGCTCCTACAATGAGCAGTTCTTC
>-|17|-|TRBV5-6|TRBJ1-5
CASSFSGTRGSNQPQHF
TGTGCCAGCAGCTTTTCCGGGACCCGAGGGAGCAATCAGCCCCAGCATTTT
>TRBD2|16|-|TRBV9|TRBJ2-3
CASSVSGGASTDTQYF
TGTGCCAGCAGCGTGAGCGGGGGGGCTAGCACAGATACGCAGTATTTT
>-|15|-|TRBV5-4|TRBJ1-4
CASSLPGGGNEKLFF
TGTGCCAGCAGCTTGCCCGGGGGAGGTAATGAAAAACTGTTTTTT
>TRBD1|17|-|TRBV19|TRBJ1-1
CASSIAVWGQGDTEAFF
TGTGCCAGTAGTATAGCGGTTTGGGGGCAGGGGGACACTGAAGCTTTCTTT
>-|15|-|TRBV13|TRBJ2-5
CASSPTGGHQETQYF
TGTGCCAGCAGTCCGACCGGGGGCCACCAAGAGACCCAGTACTTC
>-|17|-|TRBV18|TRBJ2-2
CASSPSGGLELTGELFF
TGTGCCAGCTCACCAAGTGGAGGTTTGGAACTCACCGGGGAGCTGTTTTTT
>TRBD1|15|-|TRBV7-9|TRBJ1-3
CASSQRQGNVNTIYF
TGTGCCAGCAGCCAAAGACAGGGAAATGTAAACACCATATATTTT
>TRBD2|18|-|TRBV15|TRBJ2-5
CATSRAGTSGGARETQYF
TGTGCCACCAGCAGAGCCGGGACTAGCGGGGGGGCGAGAGAGACCCAGTACTTC
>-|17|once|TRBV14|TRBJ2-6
CASSLHPSAAGANVLTF
TGTGCCAGCAGCCTCCATCCGTCGGCAGCGGGGGCCAACGTCCTGACTTTC
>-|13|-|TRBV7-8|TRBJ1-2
CASSLAGLYGYTF
TGTGCCAGCAGCTTAGCAGGGCTGTATGGCTACACCTTC
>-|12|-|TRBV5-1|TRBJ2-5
CASSRRGETQYF
TGCGCCAGCAGCCGCCGGGGAGAGACCCAGTACTTC
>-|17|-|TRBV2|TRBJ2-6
CASKWKGLSSGANVLTF
TGTGCCAGCAAGTGGAAGGGGCTAAGCTCTGGGGCCAACGTCCTGACTTTC
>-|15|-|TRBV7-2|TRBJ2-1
CASRTTSGSYNEQFF
TGTGCCAGCAGGACCACGTCGGGCTCCTACAATGAGCAGTTCTTC
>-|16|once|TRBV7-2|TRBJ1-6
CASSSQKTSYNSPLHF
TGTGCCAGCAGCTCCCAAAAGACCTCCTATAATTCACCCCTCCACTTT
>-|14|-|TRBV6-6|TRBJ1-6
CASNHGGSESPLHF
TGTGCCAGCAATCACGGGGGCTCGGAATCACCCCTCCACTTT
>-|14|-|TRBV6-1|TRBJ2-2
CASRVDRNTGELFF
TGTGCCAGCAGGGTTGACAGGAACACCGGGGAGCTGTTTTTT
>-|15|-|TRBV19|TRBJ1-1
CASSIVNRIGTEAFF
TGTGCCAGTAGTATAGTAAACAGAATAGGCACTGAAGCTTTCTTT
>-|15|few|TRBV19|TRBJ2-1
CASTDGQAGRNEQFF
TGTGCCAGTACTGACGGACAGGCGGGAAGAAATGAGCAGTTCTTC
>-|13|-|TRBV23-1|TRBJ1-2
CASSPGQQDRYTF
TGCGCCAGCAGTCCCGGACAGCAAGACCGCTACACCTTC
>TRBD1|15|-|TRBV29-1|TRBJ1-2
CSVEQWDRLSYGYTF
TGCAGCGTTGAACAATGGGACAGGCTATCCTATGGCTACACCTTC
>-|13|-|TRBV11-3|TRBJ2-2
CASSSTNTGELFF
TGTGCCAGCAGCTCCACGAACACCGGGGAGCTGTTTTTT
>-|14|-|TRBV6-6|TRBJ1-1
CASSPGSMNTEAFF
TGTGCCAGCAGTCCGGGAAGCATGAACACTGAAGCTTTCTTT
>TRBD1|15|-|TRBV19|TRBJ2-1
CASSLRDREYNEQFF
TGTGCCAGTAGTTTGCGGGACAGGGAGTACAATGAGCAGTTCTTC
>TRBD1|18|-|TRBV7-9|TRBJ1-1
CASRPPPKGAGGGTEAFF
TGTGCCAGCAGACCACCCCCGAAGGGGGCTGGTGGGGGCACTGAAGCTTTCTTT
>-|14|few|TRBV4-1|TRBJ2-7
CASSHPTRSYEQYF
TGCGCCAGCAGCCATCCGACTCGTTCCTACGAGCAGTACTTC
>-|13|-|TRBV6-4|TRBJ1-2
CASSMGGPYGYTF
TGTGCCAGCAGTATGGGGGGCCCCTATGGCTACACCTTC
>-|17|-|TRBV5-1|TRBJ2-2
CASSSSVVVMGTGELFF
TGCGCCAGCAGCTCCTCTGTTGTGGTTATGGGCACCGGGGAGCTGTTTTTT
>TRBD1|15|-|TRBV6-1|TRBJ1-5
CASKDRGRVYQPQHF
TGTGCCAGCAAGGACAGGGGGCGCGTCTATCAGCCCCAGCATTTT
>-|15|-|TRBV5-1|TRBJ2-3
CASSLLRGPEDTQYF
TGCGCCAGCAGCTTACTCCGGGGTCCCGAAGATACGCAGTATTTT
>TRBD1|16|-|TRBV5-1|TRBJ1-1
CASSLGAGGGRTEAFF
TGCGCCAGCAGCTTGGGGGCAGGGGGCGGAAGGACTGAAGCTTTCTTT
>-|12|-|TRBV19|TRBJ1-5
CASNLNNQPQHF
TGTGCCAGTAACCTGAACAATCAGCCCCAGCATTTT
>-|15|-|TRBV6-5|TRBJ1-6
CASSSSRNGNSPLHF
TGTGCCAGCAGTTCATCCCGAAACGGGAATTCACCCCTCCACTTT
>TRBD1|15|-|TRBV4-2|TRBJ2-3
CASSQTGGRADTQYF
TGTGCCAGCAGCCAGACAGGGGGACGTGCAGATACGCAGTATTTT
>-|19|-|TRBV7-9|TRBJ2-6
CASSHNRVTQSSGANVLTF
TGTGCCAGCAGCCATAATCGGGTGACTCAGAGCTCTGGGGCCAACGTCCTGACTTTC
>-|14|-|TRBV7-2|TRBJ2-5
CASSFGGVQETQYF
TGTGCCAGCAGCTTTGGCGGAGTCCAAGAGACCCAGTACTTC
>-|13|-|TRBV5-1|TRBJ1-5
CASSLDSNQPQHF
TGCGCCAGCAGCTTGGACAGCAATCAGCCCCAGCATTTT
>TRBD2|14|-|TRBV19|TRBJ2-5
CASSIFGGQETQYF
TGTGCCAGTAGTATTTTCGGGGGGCAAGAGACCCAGTACTTC